This T cell receptor beta chain was sequenced for a study of blood T cell repertoires in COVID-19. The overall study: Sites across the United States, Italy and Spain contributed samples from acute and convalescent COVID-19. Nucleic acid was either cDNA or gDNA, and it came from T cells, B-cell-depleted T cells, or PBMCs.

J lost 3 bases, V lost 7 bases, and 5 bases had no gene match. Germline lookup yields CDR1 ENHRY and CDR2 SYGVKD. The CDR3 consists of 13 residues. As handled by the study authors: Reference gene primer amplification in the assay estimated nucleated cell counts. Data came from immunoSEQ multiplex PCR; TCRdb stores just in-frame clones and leaves some out. V and J calls and clone size are given by that table; D and trimming were obtained from the DNA. This repertoire shows over 120,000 clones, about four fifths found once; its top ten account for around 3.7%. This chain joins TRBV10-3 and TRBJ2-7; 8 bases are a match to TRBD2. The TCR sequence derives from a man aged 65 to 85 who had recovered from COVID-19. The sequenced material came from peripheral blood. The CDR3 protein is CAITAREDYEQYF. CDR3 in DNA: TGTGCCATCACCGCGCGGGAGGACTACGAGCAGTACTTC.